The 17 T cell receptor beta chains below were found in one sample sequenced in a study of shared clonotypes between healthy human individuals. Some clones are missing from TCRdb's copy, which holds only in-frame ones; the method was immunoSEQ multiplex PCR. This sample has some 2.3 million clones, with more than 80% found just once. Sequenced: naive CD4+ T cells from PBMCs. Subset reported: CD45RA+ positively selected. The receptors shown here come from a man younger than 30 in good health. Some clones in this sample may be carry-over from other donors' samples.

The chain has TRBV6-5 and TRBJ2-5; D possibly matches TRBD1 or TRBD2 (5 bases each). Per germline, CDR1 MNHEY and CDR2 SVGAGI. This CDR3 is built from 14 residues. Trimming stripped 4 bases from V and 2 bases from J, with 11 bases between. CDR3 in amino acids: CASSFRDGQETQYF. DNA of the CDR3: TGTGCCAGCAGTTTTAGGGACGGGCAAGAGACCCAGTACTTC.

The CDR3 here is CASSVALGQGSGANVLTF. The CDR3 nucleotides read TGTGCCAGCAGCGTAGCTTTGGGACAGGGGTCTGGGGCCAACGTCCTGACTTTC. The chain uses TRBV9 and TRBJ2-6; the match to TRBD1 covers 10 bases. Looked up from germline, CDR1 is SGDLS and CDR2 is YYNGEE. Unmatched junction bases numbered 4, after V lost 0 bases and J lost 1 base. CDR3 length: 18 residues.

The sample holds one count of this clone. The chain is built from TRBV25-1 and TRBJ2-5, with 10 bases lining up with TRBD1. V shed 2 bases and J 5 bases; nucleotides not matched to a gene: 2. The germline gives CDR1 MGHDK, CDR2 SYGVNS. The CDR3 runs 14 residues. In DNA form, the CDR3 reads TGTGCCAGCAGTGAAGACAGGGGGCTCGAGACCCAGTACTTC. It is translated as CASSEDRGLETQYF.

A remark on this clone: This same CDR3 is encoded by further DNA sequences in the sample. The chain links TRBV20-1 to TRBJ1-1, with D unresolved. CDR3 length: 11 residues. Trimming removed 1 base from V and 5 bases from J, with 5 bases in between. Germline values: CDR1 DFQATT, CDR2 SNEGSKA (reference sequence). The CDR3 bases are TGCAGTGCTAGAGGTAGGACTGAAGCTTTCTTT. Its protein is CSARGRTEAFF.

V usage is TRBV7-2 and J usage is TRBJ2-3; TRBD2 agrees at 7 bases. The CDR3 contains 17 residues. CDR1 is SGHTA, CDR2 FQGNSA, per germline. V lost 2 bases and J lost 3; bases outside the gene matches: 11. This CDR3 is CASSLRPSERGTDTQYF. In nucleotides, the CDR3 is TGTGCCAGCAGCTTACGTCCTAGCGAGCGGGGTACAGATACGCAGTATTTT.

The CDR3 reads CASSSLSGGTYNEQFF. As DNA, the CDR3 is TGCGCCAGCAGCTCGCTAAGCGGGGGGACCTACAATGAGCAGTTCTTC. The gene calls are TRBV5-1 and TRBJ2-1, with 9 bases that match TRBD2. V was clipped by 3 bases and J by 2 bases; unmatched bases: 6. Germline-derived CDR1 and CDR2 are SGHRS and YFSETQ. The CDR3 consists of 16 residues.

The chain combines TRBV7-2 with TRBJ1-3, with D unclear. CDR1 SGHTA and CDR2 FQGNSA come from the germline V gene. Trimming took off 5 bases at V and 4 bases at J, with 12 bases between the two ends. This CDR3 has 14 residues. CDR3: CASSPGLGGNTIYF. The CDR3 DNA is TGTGCCAGCAGCCCGGGATTGGGGGGAAACACCATATATTTT.

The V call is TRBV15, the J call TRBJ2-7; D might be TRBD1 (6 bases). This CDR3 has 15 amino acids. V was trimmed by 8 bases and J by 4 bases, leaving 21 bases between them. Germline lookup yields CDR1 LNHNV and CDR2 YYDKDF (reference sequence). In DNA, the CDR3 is TGTGCCACCTCAGCGCAAGGCAGGGGTTTGTACGAGCAGTACTTC. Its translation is CATSAQGRGLYEQYF.

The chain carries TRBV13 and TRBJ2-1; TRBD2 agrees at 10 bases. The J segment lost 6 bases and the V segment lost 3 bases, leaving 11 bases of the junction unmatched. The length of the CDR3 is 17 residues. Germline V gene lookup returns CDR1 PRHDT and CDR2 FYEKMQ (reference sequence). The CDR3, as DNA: TGTGCCAGCAGCTTCAGGGGGCCCAGCGGGAGGGCCAATGAGCAGTTCTTC. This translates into CASSFRGPSGRANEQFF.

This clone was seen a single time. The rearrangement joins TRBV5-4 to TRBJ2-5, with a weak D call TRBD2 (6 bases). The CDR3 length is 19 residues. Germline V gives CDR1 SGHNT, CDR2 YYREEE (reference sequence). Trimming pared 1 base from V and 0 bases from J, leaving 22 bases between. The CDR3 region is CASSLRRDHYITYQETQYF. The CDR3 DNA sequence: TGTGCCAGCAGCTTGCGGCGGGATCACTACATAACATACCAAGAGACCCAGTACTTC.

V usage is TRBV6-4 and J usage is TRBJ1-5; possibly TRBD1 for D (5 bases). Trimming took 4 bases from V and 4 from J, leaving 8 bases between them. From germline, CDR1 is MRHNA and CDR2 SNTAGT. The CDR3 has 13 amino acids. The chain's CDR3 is CASSAEGNQPQHF. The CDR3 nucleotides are TGTGCCAGCAGTGCCGAGGGGAATCAGCCCCAGCATTTT.

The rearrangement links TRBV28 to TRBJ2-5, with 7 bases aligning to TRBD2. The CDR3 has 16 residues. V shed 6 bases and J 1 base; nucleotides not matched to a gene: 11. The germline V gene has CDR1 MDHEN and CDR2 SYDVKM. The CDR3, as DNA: TGTGCCAGCAGCCACCAATCAGCGGGACCCCAAGAGACCCAGTACTTC. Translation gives CASSHQSAGPQETQYF.

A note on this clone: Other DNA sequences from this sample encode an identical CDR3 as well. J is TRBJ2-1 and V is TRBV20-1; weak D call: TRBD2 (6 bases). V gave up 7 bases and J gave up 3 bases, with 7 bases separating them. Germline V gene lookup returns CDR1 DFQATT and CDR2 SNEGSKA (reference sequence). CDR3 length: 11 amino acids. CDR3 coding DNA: TGCAGTGGTAGCGGCTACAATGAGCAGTTCTTC. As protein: CSGSGYNEQFF.

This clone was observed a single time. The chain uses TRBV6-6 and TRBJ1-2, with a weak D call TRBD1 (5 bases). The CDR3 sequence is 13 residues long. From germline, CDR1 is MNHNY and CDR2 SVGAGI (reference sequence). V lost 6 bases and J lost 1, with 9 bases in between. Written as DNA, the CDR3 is TGTGCCAGCAGGCCCGGGGGTAACTATGGCTACACCTTC. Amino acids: CASRPGGNYGYTF.

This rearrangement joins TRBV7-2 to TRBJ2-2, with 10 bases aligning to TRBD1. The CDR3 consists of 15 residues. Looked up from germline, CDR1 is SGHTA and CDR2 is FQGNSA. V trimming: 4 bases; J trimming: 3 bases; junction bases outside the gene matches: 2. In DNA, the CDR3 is TGTGCCAGCAGCTCCGGACAGGGGGACACCGGGGAGCTGTTTTTT. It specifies CASSSGQGDTGELFF.

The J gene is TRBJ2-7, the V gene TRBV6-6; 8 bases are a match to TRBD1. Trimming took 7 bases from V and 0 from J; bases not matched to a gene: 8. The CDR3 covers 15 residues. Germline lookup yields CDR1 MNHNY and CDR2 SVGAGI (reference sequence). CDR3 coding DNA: TGTGCCAGCACCGGGACAGGTAAAAGCTCCTACGAGCAGTACTTC. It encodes CASTGTGKSSYEQYF.

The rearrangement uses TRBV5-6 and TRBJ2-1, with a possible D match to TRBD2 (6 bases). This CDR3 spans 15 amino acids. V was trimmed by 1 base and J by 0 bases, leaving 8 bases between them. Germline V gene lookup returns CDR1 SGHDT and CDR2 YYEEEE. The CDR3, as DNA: TGTGCCAGCAGCTTGTGGCGGGGCTCCTACAATGAGCAGTTCTTC. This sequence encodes CASSLWRGSYNEQFF.